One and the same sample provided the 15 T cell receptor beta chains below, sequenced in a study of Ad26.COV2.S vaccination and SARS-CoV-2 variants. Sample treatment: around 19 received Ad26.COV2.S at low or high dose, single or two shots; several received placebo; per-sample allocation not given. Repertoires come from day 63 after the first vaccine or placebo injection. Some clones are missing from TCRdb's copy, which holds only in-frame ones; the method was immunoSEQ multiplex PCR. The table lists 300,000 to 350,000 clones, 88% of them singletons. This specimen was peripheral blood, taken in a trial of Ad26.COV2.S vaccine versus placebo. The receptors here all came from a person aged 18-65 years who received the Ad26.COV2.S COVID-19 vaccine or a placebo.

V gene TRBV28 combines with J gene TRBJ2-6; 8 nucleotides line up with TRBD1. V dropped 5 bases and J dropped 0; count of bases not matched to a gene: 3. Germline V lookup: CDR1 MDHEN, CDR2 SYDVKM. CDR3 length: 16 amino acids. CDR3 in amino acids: CASSRTGNSGANVLTF. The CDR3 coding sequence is TGTGCCAGCAGTCGGACAGGGAACTCTGGGGCCAACGTCCTGACTTTC.

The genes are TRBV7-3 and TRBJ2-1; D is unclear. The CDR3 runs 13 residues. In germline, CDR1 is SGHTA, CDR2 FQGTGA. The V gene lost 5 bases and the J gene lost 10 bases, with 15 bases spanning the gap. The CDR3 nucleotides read TGTGCCAGCAGCCCCTCGGTATTGAAAGAGCAGTTCTTC. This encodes CASSPSVLKEQFF.

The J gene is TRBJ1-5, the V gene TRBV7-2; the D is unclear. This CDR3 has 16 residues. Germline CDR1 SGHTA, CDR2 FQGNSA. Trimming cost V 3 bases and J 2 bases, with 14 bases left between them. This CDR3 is CASSFRTGGGNQPQHF. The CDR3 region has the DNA TGTGCCAGCAGCTTCAGGACCGGCGGAGGCAATCAGCCCCAGCATTTT.

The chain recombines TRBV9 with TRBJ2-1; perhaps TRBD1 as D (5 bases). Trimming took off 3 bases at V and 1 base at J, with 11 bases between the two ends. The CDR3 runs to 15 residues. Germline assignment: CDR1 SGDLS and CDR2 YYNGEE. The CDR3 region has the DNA TGTGCCAGCAGCGCTTCACAGGTATCCTACAATGAGCAGTTCTTC. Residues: CASSASQVSYNEQFF.

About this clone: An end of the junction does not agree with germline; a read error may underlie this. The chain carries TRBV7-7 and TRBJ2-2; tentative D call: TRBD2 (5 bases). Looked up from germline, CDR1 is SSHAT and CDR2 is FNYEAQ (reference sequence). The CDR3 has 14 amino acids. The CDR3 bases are TGTGCTAGCAGCCTAGACTATTTTACCGGGGAGCTGTTTTTT. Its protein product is CASSLDYFTGELFF.

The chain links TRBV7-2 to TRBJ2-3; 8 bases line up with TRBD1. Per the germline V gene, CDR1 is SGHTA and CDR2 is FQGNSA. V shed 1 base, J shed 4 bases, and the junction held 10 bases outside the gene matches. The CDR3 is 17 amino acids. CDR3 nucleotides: TGTGCCAGCAGCTTAGGCCCCAGGGGGCTTAAGTCAGATACGCAGTATTTT. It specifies CASSLGPRGLKSDTQYF.

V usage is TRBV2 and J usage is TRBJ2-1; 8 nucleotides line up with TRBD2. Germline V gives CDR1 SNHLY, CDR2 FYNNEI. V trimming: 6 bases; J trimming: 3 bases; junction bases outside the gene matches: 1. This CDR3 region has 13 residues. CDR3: CASRLAVYNEQFF. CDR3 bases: TGTGCCAGCAGACTAGCGGTCTACAATGAGCAGTTCTTC.

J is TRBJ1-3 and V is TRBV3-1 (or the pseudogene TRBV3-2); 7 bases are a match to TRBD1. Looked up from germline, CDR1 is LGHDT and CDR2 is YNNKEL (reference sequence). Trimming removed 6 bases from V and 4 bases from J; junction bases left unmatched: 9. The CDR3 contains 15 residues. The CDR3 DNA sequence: TGTGCCAGCAGTGTAACAGGGGTCACAGGAAACACCATATATTTT. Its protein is CASSVTGVTGNTIYF.

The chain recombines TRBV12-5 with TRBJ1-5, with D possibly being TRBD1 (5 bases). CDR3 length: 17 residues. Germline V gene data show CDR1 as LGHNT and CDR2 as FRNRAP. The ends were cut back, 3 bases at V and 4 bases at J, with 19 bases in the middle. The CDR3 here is CASGLALGGARNQPQHF. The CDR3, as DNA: TGTGCTAGTGGTTTAGCCCTAGGAGGGGCCCGTAATCAGCCCCAGCATTTT.

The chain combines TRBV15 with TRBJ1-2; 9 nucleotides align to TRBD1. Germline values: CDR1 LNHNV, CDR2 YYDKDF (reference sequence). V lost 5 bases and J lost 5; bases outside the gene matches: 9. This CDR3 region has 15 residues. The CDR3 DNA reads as TGTGCCACCAGCCGGGACAGGGTTATCGTATATGGCTACACCTTC. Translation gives CATSRDRVIVYGYTF.

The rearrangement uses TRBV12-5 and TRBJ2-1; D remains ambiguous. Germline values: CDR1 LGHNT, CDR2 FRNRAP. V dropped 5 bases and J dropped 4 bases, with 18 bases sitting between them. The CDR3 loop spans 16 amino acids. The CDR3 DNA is TGTGCTAGTGGTCGCCAAAGGACCCCTCTTTACAATGAGCAGTTCTTC. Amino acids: CASGRQRTPLYNEQFF.

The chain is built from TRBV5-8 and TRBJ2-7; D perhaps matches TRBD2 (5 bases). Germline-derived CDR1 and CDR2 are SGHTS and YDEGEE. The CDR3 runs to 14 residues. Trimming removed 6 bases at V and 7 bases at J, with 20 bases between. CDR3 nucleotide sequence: TGTGCCAGCACCCCCCGGCCGACTACGTCTGAGCAGTACTTC. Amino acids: CASTPRPTTSEQYF.

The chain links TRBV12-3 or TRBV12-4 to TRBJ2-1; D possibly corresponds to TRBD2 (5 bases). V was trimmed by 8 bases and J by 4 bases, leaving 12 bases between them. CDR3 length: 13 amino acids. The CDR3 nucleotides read TGTGCCAGCGGGCTAGCTGCGTACAATGAGCAGTTCTTC. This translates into CASGLAAYNEQFF.

The CDR3: CASSPPASGRTFHEQYF. In DNA form, the CDR3 reads TGTGCCAGCTCACCACCTGCTAGCGGGAGGACGTTTCACGAGCAGTACTTC. The genes are TRBV18 and TRBJ2-7, with 11 positions matching TRBD2. The CDR3 length is 17 residues. V trimming: 0 bases; J trimming: 5 bases; junction bases outside the gene matches: 9. The germline gives CDR1 KGHSH, CDR2 LQKENI.

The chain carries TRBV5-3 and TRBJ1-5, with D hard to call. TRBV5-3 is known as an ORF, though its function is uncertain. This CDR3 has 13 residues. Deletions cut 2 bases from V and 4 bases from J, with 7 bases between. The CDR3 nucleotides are TGTGCCAGAAGCTTATGGACTAATCAGCCCCAGCATTTT. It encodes CARSLWTNQPQHF.